This T cell receptor beta chain was documented in a study of a mutant IDH1 vaccine in newly diagnosed glioma. Study at large: The sex distribution of treated patients was approximately 62% male and approximately 40% female, with a mean age of around 43 years. Patients arrived already treated with radiotherapy, temozolomide, or both, most having had both. Study results and caveats: Changes in top peripheral clonotypes did not appear linked to pseudoprogression.

The repertoire was sequenced with immunoSEQ multiplex PCR; TCRdb's copy has only in-frame clones and lacks some. The sample has 75,000 to 100,000 clones, about 90% seen once. Comment on this clone: Its specificity is unknown.

Trimming cost V 4 bases and J 1 base, with 7 bases left between them. The CDR3 covers 13 residues. Per germline, CDR1 MGHRA and CDR2 YSYEKL. Time point described: baseline, week 1 (first vaccination visit). Treatment described: pre-vaccination baseline after standard-of-care therapy. Newly diagnosed WHO grade 3 or 4 IDH1-mutant, ATRX-lost astrocytomas were identified in the donors. This TCR was recovered from a woman between 50 and 59 years old with glioma. The chain links TRBV4-1 to TRBJ2-5; D not resolved. Sequenced here: PBMCs, sampled from a glioma patient treated with radiotherapy, temozolomide or both. The CDR3 coding sequence is TGCGCCAGCAGCCCTAGGCTCCAAGAGACCCAGTACTTC. Its protein is CASSPRLQETQYF.